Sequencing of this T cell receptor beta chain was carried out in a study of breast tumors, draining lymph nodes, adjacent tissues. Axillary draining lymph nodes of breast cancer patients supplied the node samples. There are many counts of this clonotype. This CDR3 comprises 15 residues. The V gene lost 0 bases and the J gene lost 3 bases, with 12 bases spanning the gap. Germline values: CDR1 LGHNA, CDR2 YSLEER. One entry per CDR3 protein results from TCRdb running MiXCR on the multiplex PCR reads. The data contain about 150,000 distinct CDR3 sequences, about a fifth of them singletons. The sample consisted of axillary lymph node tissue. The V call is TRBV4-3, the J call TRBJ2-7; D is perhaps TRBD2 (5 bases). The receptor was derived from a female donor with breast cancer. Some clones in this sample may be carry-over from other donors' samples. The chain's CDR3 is CASSQEPRGSYEQYF. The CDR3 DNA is TGCGCCAGCAGCCAAGAACCGAGAGGGAGCTACGAGCAGTACTTC.